This T cell receptor (beta chain) is drawn from a study of T cells after yellow fever vaccination. The CDR3 contains 14 residues. V lost 0 bases, J lost 1 base, and 6 bases lay in between. Germline V CDR1 and CDR2: LGHNA, YSLEER. This clonotype has at least ten counts. TCRdb reprocessed the 5' RACE reads via MiXCR and lists one record per CDR3 protein. The table includes some 290,000 distinct CDR3 sequences, about 10% detected once. The chain joins TRBV4-3 to TRBJ1-1, with D unclear. The clonotype was recovered from a young man who received the YFV17D yellow fever vaccine. The sample here was CD4+ T cells sorted from PBMCs, taken 45 days after the yellow fever booster vaccination. CDR3 residues: CASSQELRNTEAFF. In DNA, the CDR3 is TGCGCCAGCAGCCAAGAGCTCAGGAACACTGAAGCTTTCTTT.